This TCR beta chain originates from a study of blood T cell repertoires in COVID-19. Study overall: From the United States, Italy and Spain came samples of acute and convalescent COVID-19.

The CDR3 length is 14 residues. Germline CDR1 is MNHEY and CDR2 is SVGAGI. With V trimmed by 6 bases and J by 3 bases, 6 bases remained unmatched. In the authors' workflow: Reference gene primer amplification yielded estimated nucleated cell counts. TCRdb's table, derived via immunoSEQ multiplex PCR, lists solely in-frame clones and lacks some. V, J and clone size derive from that table, while D and trimming were established from the DNA sequence. The sample carries about 220,000 clones, about 88% recorded once. Sample: peripheral blood. The TCR was taken from a man in his fifties or sixties who had recovered from COVID-19. This chain connects TRBV6-5 to TRBJ2-7, with 9 bases matching TRBD1. The CDR3 reads CASRLGTGLYEQYF. The CDR3 DNA is TGTGCCAGCAGGCTCGGGACAGGGCTCTACGAGCAGTACTTC.